Listed here are 25 T cell receptor beta chains from one sample, sequenced in a study of cytomegalovirus exposure and HLA in healthy donors. Profiling relied on immunoSEQ multiplex PCR, and the TCRdb table lists in-frame clones only, not all of them. The repertoire includes around 190,000 clones, roughly nine tenths of them detected once, and approximately 7% sits in the top ten. Sequenced material: PBMCs. The receptors originated from a young man in good health and CMV-seropositive.

The chain employs TRBV9 and TRBJ2-2; TRBD1 agrees at 9 bases. There are 17 residues in the CDR3. The germline V gene encodes CDR1 SGDLS and CDR2 YYNGEE. With 4 bases clipped from V and 4 bases from J, the junction kept 11 bases outside the gene matches. The DNA of the CDR3 is TGTGCCAGCAGCCGGGCAGACGGGACAGGGATCACCGGGGAGCTGTTTTTT. It translates to CASSRADGTGITGELFF.

V gene TRBV5-1 combines with J gene TRBJ1-2; 7 nucleotides match TRBD1. The V and J ends lost 3 bases and 6 bases, in that order; junction bases with no gene match: 11. CDR3 length: 15 residues. Germline V gene data show CDR1 as SGHRS and CDR2 as YFSETQ. The DNA for the CDR3 is TGCGCCAGCAGCTCCATTACAGGGGTACGAGATGGCTACACCTTC. The encoded protein is CASSSITGVRDGYTF.

The chain carries TRBV30 and TRBJ1-1, with D unclear. V was shortened by 1 base and J by 7 bases, with 13 bases between the two germline ends. CDR3 length: 13 amino acids. Germline CDR1 and CDR2: GTSNPN and SVGIG (reference sequence). The DNA for the CDR3 is TGTGCCTGGAGTGATAAGAATCTCCTTGAAGCTTTCTTT. This codes for CAWSDKNLLEAFF. Together with reference TRBV30 and TRBJ1-1, the CDR3 gives the full variable domain: SQTIHQWPATLVQPVGSPLSLECTVEGTSNPNLYWYRQAAGRGLQLLFYSVGIGQISSEVPQNLSASRPQDRQFILSSKKLLLSDSGFYLCAWSDKNLLEAFFGQGTRLTVV.

The chain recombines TRBV2 with TRBJ2-1; no clear D. V dropped 6 bases and J dropped 4 bases, with 7 bases sitting between them. Germline CDR1 reads SNHLY; CDR2 reads FYNNEI. The CDR3 is 12 amino acids. The CDR3: CASRTDYNEQFF. The CDR3, as DNA: TGTGCCAGCAGGACGGATTACAATGAGCAGTTCTTC.

The chain's CDR3 is CASSLSPSDTQYF. CDR3 sequence (DNA): TGTGCCAGCAGCTTATCCCCCTCAGATACGCAGTATTTT. This chain links TRBV11-2 with TRBJ2-3; D is unresolved. Trimming took off 2 bases at V and 4 bases at J, with 7 bases between the two ends. The V gene's germline CDR1 is SGHAT and CDR2 FQNNGV. CDR3 size: 13 residues.

CDR3 bases: TGTGCCAGCAGCTCGACCGGGACCAGCTACGAGCAGTACTTC. Its protein product is CASSSTGTSYEQYF. This sequence joins TRBV11-2 and TRBJ2-7; D tentatively reads TRBD1 or TRBD2 (5 bases each). Germline V gene sequence: CDR1 SGHAT, CDR2 FQNNGV. V lost 4 bases and J lost 3, with 13 bases in between. This CDR3 contains 14 residues.

The genes are TRBV11-1 and TRBJ2-7; D might be TRBD2 (6 bases). Looked up from germline, CDR1 is SGHAT and CDR2 is FQDESV (reference sequence). This CDR3 region has 16 residues. The V end lost 2 bases, the J end lost 3 bases, and 17 bases lay between the germline ends. The CDR3 sequence: CASSLLGTSKDYEQYF. The CDR3 DNA follows: TGTGCCAGCAGCTTATTGGGGACTTCGAAGGACTACGAGCAGTACTTC.

This clone was seen more than once but under ten times. The V call is TRBV5-5, the J call TRBJ1-5, with TRBD1 identical over 11 bases. Germline CDR1 SGHKS, CDR2 YYEKEE (reference sequence). J was trimmed by 6 bases and V by 2 bases; bases with no gene match: 4. The length of the CDR3 is 15 residues. The CDR3 here is CASSLYGQGAQPQHF. The CDR3 coding sequence is TGTGCCAGCAGCTTATATGGACAGGGGGCTCAGCCCCAGCATTTT.

In this sample, this clone turned up a few times. The chain combines TRBV27 with TRBJ2-7; 9 bases map to TRBD1. The CDR3 covers 16 residues. Trimming cost V 1 base and J 5 bases; bases outside gene matches: 9. The V gene's germline CDR1 is MNHEY and CDR2 SMNVEV (reference sequence). The CDR3 spells CASSLYGTGIDDEQYF. The CDR3 coding sequence is TGTGCCAGCAGTTTATACGGGACAGGGATAGACGACGAGCAGTACTTC.

The chain uses TRBV7-6 and TRBJ2-2, with 13 bases matching TRBD2. CDR3 length: 18 amino acids. The germline V gene encodes CDR1 SGHVS and CDR2 FNYEAQ. V shed 3 bases, J shed 0 bases, and the junction held 4 bases outside the gene matches. Here the CDR3 reads CASSLTGLAGPNTGELFF. CDR3 coding DNA: TGTGCCAGCAGCTTGACGGGACTAGCGGGGCCGAACACCGGGGAGCTGTTTTTT.

This rearrangement joins TRBV16 to TRBJ1-4; no firm D call. Between the trimmed V and J ends, which lost 3 bases and 8 bases, there was a span of 10 bases. Germline V gives CDR1 KGHSY, CDR2 FQNENV. CDR3 length: 13 residues. The CDR3 spells CASSQQNREKLFF. The DNA of the CDR3 is TGTGCCAGCAGCCAGCAAAATCGAGAAAAACTGTTTTTT.

The gene calls are TRBV5-4 and TRBJ1-2, with D possibly TRBD1 on 6 matching bases. Trimming took 4 bases from V and 4 from J, leaving 20 bases between them. Germline CDR1 SGHNT, CDR2 YYREEE (reference sequence). This CDR3 region has 16 residues. CDR3 residues: CASSPGAGQTLYGYTF. The CDR3 nucleotides are TGTGCCAGCAGCCCGGGGGCGGGACAAACCCTCTATGGCTACACCTTC.

CDR3 region: CASSASGSREALEQYF. The DNA for the CDR3 is TGTGCCAGCAGCGCATCAGGGTCGCGGGAGGCCCTCGAGCAGTACTTC. This chain uses TRBV9 with TRBJ2-7; 8 bases fit TRBD2. Germline V lookup: CDR1 SGDLS, CDR2 YYNGEE. The CDR3 extends over 16 amino acids. Trimming took 3 bases from V and 6 from J; bases not matched to a gene: 14.

The rearrangement uses TRBV19 and TRBJ2-5; 7 positions agree with TRBD2. This CDR3 is built from 14 residues. The germline gives CDR1 LNHDA, CDR2 SQIVND (reference sequence). The junction had 10 bases not matched to a gene; V was cut back by 6 bases and J by 6 bases. The chain's CDR3 is CASSEVAGEKTQYF. The CDR3 bases are TGTGCCAGTAGCGAAGTTGCGGGGGAAAAGACCCAGTACTTC.

This chain uses TRBV5-6 with TRBJ1-4; D is unresolved. The V gene's germline CDR1 is SGHDT and CDR2 YYEEEE. There are 11 residues in the CDR3. V was trimmed by 4 bases and J by 6 bases, leaving 4 bases between them. In nucleotides, the CDR3 is TGTGCCAGCAGCCAACATGAAAAACTGTTTTTT. This sequence encodes CASSQHEKLFF.

This chain joins TRBV18 and TRBJ2-3, with D perhaps TRBD2 (5 bases). This CDR3 contains 15 residues. The germline V and J ends were trimmed by 6 bases and 2 bases, with 15 bases remaining between them. The V gene's germline CDR1 is KGHSH and CDR2 LQKENI. CDR3 amino acids: CASSPGSPNTDTQYF. The CDR3 bases are TGTGCCAGCTCCCCGGGGTCCCCTAACACAGATACGCAGTATTTT.

The J gene is TRBJ1-5, the V gene TRBV7-2; 7 bases align to TRBD1. Germline loops: CDR1 SGHTA, CDR2 FQGNSA. Losses at the gene ends were 5 bases for V and 0 bases for J; bases not matched to a gene: 4. The CDR3 covers 15 residues. The CDR3 DNA reads as TGTGCCAGCAGCGCGACAGGGAATAGCAATCAGCCCCAGCATTTT. This translates into CASSATGNSNQPQHF.

The chain couples TRBV19 to TRBJ1-1, with 9 bases that match TRBD1. The V segment lost 3 bases and the J segment 4 bases; nucleotides outside the gene matches: 6. Germline V gives CDR1 LNHDA, CDR2 SQIVND (reference sequence). This CDR3 is built from 15 residues. The CDR3 reads CASSITGGSGTEAFF. CDR3 sequence (DNA): TGTGCCAGTAGTATCACAGGGGGCTCGGGCACTGAAGCTTTCTTT.

This chain joins TRBV19 and TRBJ1-1, with D possibly being TRBD1 (5 bases). V lost 6 bases and J 5 bases, leaving 19 bases between the germline ends. The CDR3 length is 15 residues. The germline V gene has CDR1 LNHDA and CDR2 SQIVND (reference sequence). The DNA of the CDR3 is TGTGCCAGTAGCCACCCGGGACTGGCAGGAACTGAAGCTTTCTTT. Protein sequence: CASSHPGLAGTEAFF.

Written as DNA, the CDR3 is TGTGCCAGCAGCGTAGTGCAGGGGGGTAGCGGCTATGGCTACACCTTC. Amino acids: CASSVVQGGSGYGYTF. V is TRBV9 and J is TRBJ1-2, with 7 bases lining up with TRBD1. The CDR3 is made up of 16 amino acids. Germline loops: CDR1 SGDLS, CDR2 YYNGEE. With V trimmed by 0 bases and J by 4 bases, 9 bases remained unmatched.

V and J are TRBV6-6 and TRBJ1-3; D is undetermined. The CDR3 has 12 amino acids. Germline V CDR1 and CDR2: MNHNY, SVGAGI (reference sequence). Trimming shortened V by 8 bases and J by 0 bases, and 5 bases separated the two germline ends. DNA for the CDR3: TGTGCCAGCGGCCTCTCTGGAAACACCATATATTTT. Residues: CASGLSGNTIYF.

The V call is TRBV7-8, the J call TRBJ1-5; 7 bases are shared with TRBD1. Per germline, CDR1 SGHVS and CDR2 FQNEAQ. The CDR3 covers 14 residues. Trimming took 5 bases from V and 2 from J; bases not matched to a gene: 3. CDR3 sequence reads: CASSLGQGNQPQHF. In nucleotides, the CDR3 is TGTGCCAGCAGCCTTGGACAGGGCAATCAGCCCCAGCATTTT.

V is TRBV28 and J is TRBJ2-7; 9 bases line up with TRBD2. CDR1 is MDHEN, CDR2 SYDVKM, per germline. J gave up 7 bases and V 3 bases, and 19 bases lay outside the gene matches. CDR3 size: 18 residues. The CDR3 loop is CASSFLFVRREGLREQYF. The CDR3 DNA sequence: TGTGCCAGCAGTTTTTTGTTCGTGAGGCGGGAGGGCCTTCGGGAGCAGTACTTC.

This clone showed up just a few times. The chain joins TRBV11-2 to TRBJ2-3; D gene unclear. V was shortened by 5 bases and J by 3 bases, with 6 bases between the two germline ends. The CDR3 consists of 12 residues. The germline V gene has CDR1 SGHAT and CDR2 FQNNGV. The CDR3 nucleotides are TGTGCCAGCAGCCTGCGAACAGATACGCAGTATTTT. Translating gives CASSLRTDTQYF.

This clone was counted once. The V gene is TRBV5-6, the J gene TRBJ2-3; unclear D gene. V lost 2 bases, J lost 0 bases, and 1 base lay in between. CDR3 length: 12 residues. The germline V gene has CDR1 SGHDT and CDR2 YYEEEE. The DNA of the CDR3 is TGTGCCAGCAGCTTTAGCACAGATACGCAGTATTTT. This translates into CASSFSTDTQYF.